The 12 T cell receptor beta chains in this list originate from one sample, sequenced in a study of OX40 agonist ivuxolimab in advanced cancers. The data were produced by immunoSEQ multiplex PCR, yet TCRdb's version contains in-frame clones alone and is incomplete. This table has roughly 62,000 clones, around 85% appearing once. The sequencing here drew on CD4+ or CD8+ T cells sorted from blood, taken in a trial of the OX40 agonist ivuxolimab. These receptors all come from an adult with an advanced solid tumor such as melanoma, head and neck, liver or kidney cancer.

The rearrangement links TRBV6-1 to TRBJ2-2, with D tentatively TRBD1 (5 bases). The germline CDR1 and CDR2 sequences are MNHNS and SASEGT. The CDR3 loop spans 15 amino acids. V dropped 6 bases and J dropped 0 bases, with 11 bases sitting between them. CDR3 DNA sequence: TGTGCCAGCAGGTGGGGCAGGGCGAACACCGGGGAGCTGTTTTTT. Translating gives CASRWGRANTGELFF.

V is TRBV4-1 and J is TRBJ1-1; tentatively, D is TRBD1 (5 bases). This CDR3 spans 15 amino acids. Trimming removed 0 bases from V and 4 bases from J, with 12 bases in between. Germline V gene sequence: CDR1 MGHRA, CDR2 YSYEKL. The DNA for the CDR3 is TGCGCCAGCAGCCAAGATTACGGGGGGGGCACTGAAGCTTTCTTT. Encoded protein: CASSQDYGGGTEAFF.

This sequence joins TRBV13 and TRBJ2-7; D is possibly TRBD2 (5 bases). Trimming stripped 5 bases from V and 1 base from J, with 9 bases between. The V gene's germline CDR1 is PRHDT and CDR2 FYEKMQ (reference sequence). The CDR3 has 13 amino acids. DNA of the CDR3: TGTGCCAGCAGCCGTCGGAGGTCCTACGAGCAGTACTTC. Amino acids: CASSRRRSYEQYF.

The chain carries TRBV7-9 and TRBJ2-5; D is unresolved. The CDR3 runs to 13 residues. The V and J ends lost 1 base and 2 bases respectively, with 5 bases between them. Germline values: CDR1 SEHNR, CDR2 FQNEAQ (reference sequence). The CDR3 DNA follows: TGTGCCAGCAGCTTAGTCAGACAAGAGACCCAGTACTTC. It encodes CASSLVRQETQYF.

The CDR3: CASVPHNRGSGELFF. DNA for the CDR3: TGTGCCAGCGTCCCCCACAACCGAGGTTCCGGGGAGCTGTTTTTT. The chain uses TRBV6-7 and TRBJ2-2; no clear D gene. TRBV6-7 is assigned to the ORF class and has an uncertain function. Trimming stripped 8 bases from V and 6 bases from J, with 19 bases between. This CDR3 spans 15 amino acids.

This clone was recorded only once. The rearrangement uses TRBV5-1 and TRBJ2-1, with TRBD1 identical over 7 bases. CDR3 size: 16 residues. The ends lost 2 bases at V and 0 bases at J; junction bases unmatched: 5. In germline, CDR1 is SGHRS, CDR2 YFSETQ. For the CDR3, the DNA is TGCGCCAGCAGCTTACAGGGGACGAGCTCCTACAATGAGCAGTTCTTC. Residues: CASSLQGTSSYNEQFF.

The J gene is TRBJ2-7, the V gene TRBV4-1; a possible D gene is TRBD2 (5 bases). The germline V and J ends were trimmed by 1 base and 2 bases, with 9 bases remaining between them. The CDR3 runs 14 residues. Per the germline V gene, CDR1 is MGHRA and CDR2 is YSYEKL. This chain's CDR3 is CASSQVDFTYEQYF. The DNA of the CDR3 is TGCGCCAGCAGCCAAGTGGACTTCACCTACGAGCAGTACTTC.

V is TRBV6-1 and J is TRBJ2-7, with 11 bases that match TRBD1. CDR1 and CDR2 from the germline V gene are MNHNS and SASEGT. Losses at the gene ends were 10 bases for V and 3 bases for J; bases not matched to a gene: 8. CDR3 length: 14 amino acids. The CDR3 spells CATRSGTGGYEQYF. DNA of the CDR3: TGTGCCACCCGATCCGGGACAGGGGGCTACGAGCAGTACTTC.

This rearrangement joins TRBV7-6 to TRBJ2-1; 7 nucleotides line up with TRBD2. In germline, CDR1 is SGHVS, CDR2 FNYEAQ. Losses at the gene ends were 3 bases for V and 2 bases for J; bases not matched to a gene: 4. The CDR3 has 15 amino acids. CDR3 bases: TGTGCCAGCAGCTTCAGGAGCGGGACCTACAATGAGCAGTTCTTC. The encoded protein is CASSFRSGTYNEQFF.

The chain carries TRBV10-3 and TRBJ1-1; no clear D gene. Per germline, CDR1 ENHRY and CDR2 SYGVKD. The length of the CDR3 is 14 residues. Trimming shortened V by 7 bases and J by 3 bases, and 15 bases separated the two germline ends. The CDR3, as DNA: TGTGCCATCACCGCACGGGGAACGGACACTGAAGCTTTCTTT. As protein: CAITARGTDTEAFF.

This clone was counted a few times. The genes are TRBV19 and TRBJ2-7; D unresolved. The CDR3 consists of 13 residues. In germline, CDR1 is LNHDA, CDR2 SQIVND (reference sequence). Between the trimmed V and J ends, which lost 7 bases and 2 bases, there was a span of 12 bases. CDR3 amino acids: CASNPGKPYEQYF. The CDR3, as DNA: TGTGCCAGTAATCCGGGCAAGCCCTACGAGCAGTACTTC.

The chain carries TRBV19 and TRBJ2-2; 12 nucleotides line up with TRBD1. CDR1 is LNHDA and CDR2 is SQIVND in the germline V gene (reference sequence). This CDR3 is 20 amino acids long. Germline trimming cut 7 bases from V and 3 bases from J; bases unmatched to any gene: 18. The CDR3 DNA is TGTGCCAGTAAAGGGCTCCCGGGACAGGGGGCATTGAGGGACACCGGGGAGCTGTTTTTT. Encoded protein: CASKGLPGQGALRDTGELFF.